The present T cell receptor beta chain was sequenced within a study of early T cells in non-severe SARS-CoV-2 infection. Study-level points and caveats: Anti-spike CD8 responses were favored in VDJdb matching, and private and CD4 specificities were missed.

This clonotype was detected a few times. Its antigen is unidentified. V gave up 1 base and J gave up 1 base, with 14 bases separating them. CDR1 and CDR2 (germline): GTSNPN, SVGIG (reference sequence). The length of the CDR3 is 15 residues. One entry per CDR3 protein, called by TCRdb with MiXCR from the 5' RACE reads. The table records tens of thousands of distinct CDR3 sequences, less than 9.5% of them present only once. The sequenced sample was whole blood. The clonotype comes from an adult who was a healthcare worker with PCR-confirmed SARS-CoV-2 infection or an uninfected control (not recorded which). The chain carries TRBV30 and TRBJ2-7; tentatively, D is TRBD2 (6 bases). CDR3 nucleotides: TGTGCCTGGAGTGCAGGGACTGACGCATCCTACGAGCAGTACTTC. This gives the protein CAWSAGTDASYEQYF.